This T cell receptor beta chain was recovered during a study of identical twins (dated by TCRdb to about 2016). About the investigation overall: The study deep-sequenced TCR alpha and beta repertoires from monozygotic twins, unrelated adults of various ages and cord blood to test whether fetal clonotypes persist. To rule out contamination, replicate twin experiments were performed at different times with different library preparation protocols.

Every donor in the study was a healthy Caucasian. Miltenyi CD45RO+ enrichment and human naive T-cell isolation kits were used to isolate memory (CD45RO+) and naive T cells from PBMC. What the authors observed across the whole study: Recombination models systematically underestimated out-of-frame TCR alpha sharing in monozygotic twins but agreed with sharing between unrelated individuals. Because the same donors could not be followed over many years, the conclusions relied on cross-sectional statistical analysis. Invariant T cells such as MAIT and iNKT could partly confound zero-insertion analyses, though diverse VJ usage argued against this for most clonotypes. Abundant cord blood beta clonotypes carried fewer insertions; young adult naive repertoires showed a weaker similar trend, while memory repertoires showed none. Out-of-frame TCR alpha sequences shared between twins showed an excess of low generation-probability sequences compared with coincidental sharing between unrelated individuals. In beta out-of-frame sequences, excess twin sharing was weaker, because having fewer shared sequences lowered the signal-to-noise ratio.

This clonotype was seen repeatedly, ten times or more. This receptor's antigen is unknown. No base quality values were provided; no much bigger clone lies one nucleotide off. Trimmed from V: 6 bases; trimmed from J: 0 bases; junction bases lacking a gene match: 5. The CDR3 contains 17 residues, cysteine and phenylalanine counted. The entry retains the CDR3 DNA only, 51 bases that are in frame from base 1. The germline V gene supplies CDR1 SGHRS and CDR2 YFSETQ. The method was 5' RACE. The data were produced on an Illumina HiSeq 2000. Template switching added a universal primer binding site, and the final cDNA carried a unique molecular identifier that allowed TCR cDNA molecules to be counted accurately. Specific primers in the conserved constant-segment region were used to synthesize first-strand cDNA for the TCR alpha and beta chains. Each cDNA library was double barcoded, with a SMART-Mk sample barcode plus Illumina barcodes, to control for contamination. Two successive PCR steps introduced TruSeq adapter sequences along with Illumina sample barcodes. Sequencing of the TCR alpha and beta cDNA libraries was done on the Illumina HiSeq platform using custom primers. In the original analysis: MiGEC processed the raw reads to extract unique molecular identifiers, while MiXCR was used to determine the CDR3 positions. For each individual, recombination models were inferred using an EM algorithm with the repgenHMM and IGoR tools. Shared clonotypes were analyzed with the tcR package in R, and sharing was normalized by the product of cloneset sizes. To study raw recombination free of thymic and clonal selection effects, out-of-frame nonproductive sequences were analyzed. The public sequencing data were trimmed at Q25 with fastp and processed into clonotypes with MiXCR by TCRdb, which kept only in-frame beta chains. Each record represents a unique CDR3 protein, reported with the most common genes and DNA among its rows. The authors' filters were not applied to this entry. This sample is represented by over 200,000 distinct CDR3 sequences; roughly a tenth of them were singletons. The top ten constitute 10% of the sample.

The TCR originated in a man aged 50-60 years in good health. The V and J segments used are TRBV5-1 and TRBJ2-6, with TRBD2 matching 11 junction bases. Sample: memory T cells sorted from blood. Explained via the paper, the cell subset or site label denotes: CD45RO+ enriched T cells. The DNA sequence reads TGCGCCAGCACCCCTGGACTAGCGGGCTCTGGGGCCAACGTCCTGACTTTC. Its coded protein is CASTPGLAGSGANVLTF.